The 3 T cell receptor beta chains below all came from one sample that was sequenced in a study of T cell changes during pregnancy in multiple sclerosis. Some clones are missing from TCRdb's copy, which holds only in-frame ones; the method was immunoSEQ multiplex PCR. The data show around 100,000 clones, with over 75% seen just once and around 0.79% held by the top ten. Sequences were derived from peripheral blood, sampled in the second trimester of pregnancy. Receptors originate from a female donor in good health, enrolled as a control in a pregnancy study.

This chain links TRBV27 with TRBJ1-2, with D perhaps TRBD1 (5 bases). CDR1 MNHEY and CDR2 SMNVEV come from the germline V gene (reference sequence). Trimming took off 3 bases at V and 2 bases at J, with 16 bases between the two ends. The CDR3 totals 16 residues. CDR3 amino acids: CASSLPSKGLNYGYTF. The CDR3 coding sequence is TGTGCCAGCAGTTTGCCATCTAAGGGGCTCAACTATGGCTACACCTTC.

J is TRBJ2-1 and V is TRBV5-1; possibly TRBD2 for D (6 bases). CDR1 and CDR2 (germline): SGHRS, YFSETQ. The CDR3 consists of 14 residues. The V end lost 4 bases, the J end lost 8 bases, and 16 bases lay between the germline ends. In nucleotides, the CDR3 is TGCGCCAGCAGCCCGTCGCGGGGCAGGGATGAGCAGTTCTTC. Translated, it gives CASSPSRGRDEQFF.

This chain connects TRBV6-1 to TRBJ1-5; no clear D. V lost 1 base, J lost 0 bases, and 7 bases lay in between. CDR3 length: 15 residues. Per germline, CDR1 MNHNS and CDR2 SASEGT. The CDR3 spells CASSEGAASNQPQHF. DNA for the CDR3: TGTGCCAGCAGTGAAGGGGCAGCTAGCAATCAGCCCCAGCATTTT.